This T cell receptor (beta chain) was captured by sequencing in a study of T cells after yellow fever vaccination (dated by TCRdb to about 2019). Study-level background: Libraries from fractions with low cell numbers were prepared with the SMART-Seq v4 Ultra Low Input RNA kit. To track T-cell clones before and after primary and booster YFV17D yellow fever vaccination, bulk TCR alpha and beta repertoires were sequenced longitudinally. Two healthy male donors, one aged 18 to 29 and one aged 30 to 40 years, were included in the cohort. Bulk PBMC replicates and cell subsets were isolated from blood drawn at multiple timepoints before and after both primary and secondary immunization.

The cysteine opens and the phenylalanine closes a CDR3 of 12 amino acids. The sequence is cut down to CDR3 DNA, 36 bases in frame from base 1. Deletion took 5 bases off V and 10 bases off J, with a span of 14 bases between the germline ends. For CDR1 and CDR2, the germline V gene lists SGHAT and FQNNGV. This clonotype appeared a few times. This clone's antigen is unknown. No quality values exist for individual bases; no much larger clone is one base distant. General conclusions and limits of the study: FACS-sorted repertoires could contain abundant contaminating clonotypes from the bulk population, so computational filtering was required. The secondary T-cell response was found to be weaker but faster than the primary response, with a peak reached on day 5 rather than on day 15. A small share of clonotypes was detected in both CD4 and CD8 compartments, with the overlap likely arising from convergent recombination. After the booster, most of the clones that had expanded following primary vaccination were detected again (almost 98% of CD4 and more than 85% of CD8), which suggests that memory was broadly maintained. Only a couple of donors were included in the study, so the extent to which the findings can be generalized is limited.

Sequencer: Illumina NovaSeq 6000. Synthesis of TCR cDNA relied on 5'RACE template switching, a step that introduced a universal primer site along with unique molecular identifiers. Priming for cDNA synthesis came from both the TCR alpha and TCR beta constant segments. Library amplification used two PCR steps, and the second PCR step added sample barcodes and sequencing adapters. Sequencing of libraries was done on Illumina HiSeq 2500 (2x100 bp) or NovaSeq (2x150 bp). As for the original processing: MIGEC was used to demultiplex reads and collapse the reads into UMI consensus sequences, and MiXCR was used for V(D)J alignment. Using edgeR on replicate PBMC samples, clonotypes were called vaccine-responding if FDR was below 0.01 and the log2 fold change was above 5 up to day 15. Each bulk clonotype received a CD4 or CD8 identity based on whether the sequenced CD4 or CD8 repertoire contained that clonotype at higher abundance. The public reads were run again by TCRdb, first through fastp at Q25 and then through MiXCR, and only productive beta chains were kept. Rows are combined by CDR3 protein, so each entry shows the most common genes and DNA. These V and J calls derive from TCRdb rather than the authors' analysis. Counted in this sample were 300,000 to 350,000 distinct CDR3 sequences; 3.5% to 4.5% of them appeared once. The ten largest clones take up less than 20% of the sample.

The sample's treatment or condition label, decoded: live attenuated yellow fever vaccine strain. Two biological replicates of bulk PBMCs were collected at each blood-draw timepoint. PBMCs were isolated from peripheral blood using a standard Ficoll-Paque protocol. TriZol was used to extract RNA from bulk PBMCs, CD4 and CD8 fractions, and dextramer-positive and dextramer-negative fractions. This TCR was sampled from a man aged 18 to 29 who received the YFV17D yellow fever vaccine. Here the chain combines TRBV11-2 and TRBJ2-5; a tentative D match to TRBD1 spans 6 bases. The sequenced sample was PBMCs, obtained 15 days after the yellow fever booster vaccination. The nucleotide sequence reads TGTGCCAGCAGCGCCGAGGGGGTACTCCAGTACTTC. Its translation is CASSAEGVLQYF.